A selection of T cell receptor beta chains follows, all from one sample in a study of shared clonotypes between healthy human individuals. Sequencing used immunoSEQ multiplex PCR; TCRdb keeps in-frame clones, though not all of them. The sample has about 670,000 clones, more than 70% seen once; the top ten hold roughly 1.8%. The sample was memory CD4+ T cells sorted from blood. These receptors were taken from a woman younger than 45 in good health. Both conserved end residues are part of each CDR3. The order of the fields is V gene, D gene, J gene, clone size, CDR3 DNA, CDR3 protein. D genes are given only for firm matches. Only part of the rows carry a size: once, few, many, or a class if the clone is expanded.

>TRBV10-2|NA|TRBJ1-5|NA
TGCGCCAGCAGTGAGTCGTTAAGGGGATATAGCAATCAGCCCCAGCATTTT
CASSESLRGYSNQPQHF
>TRBV7-6|TRBD2|TRBJ2-7|NA
TGTGCCAGCAGCTCAGCGGGAGCTGGCTACGAGCAGTACTTC
CASSSAGAGYEQYF
>TRBV6-5|TRBD1|TRBJ2-5|NA
TGTGCCAGCAGTCTCACAGGGGATGGGACCCAGTACTTC
CASSLTGDGTQYF
>TRBV30|NA|TRBJ1-2|many
TGTGCCTGGAGGATAGGGGGAGGCTACACCTTC
CAWRIGGGYTF
>TRBV6-6|NA|TRBJ1-5|few
TGTGCCAGCAGTTACTCGACAGCTAACAATCAGCCCCAGCATTTT
CASSYSTANNQPQHF
>TRBV28|TRBD1|TRBJ2-3|NA
TGTGCCAGCAGTTTGGGGGACAGGAGTACAACATGG
CASSLGDRSTTW
>TRBV21-1|NA|TRBJ2-7|few
TGTGCCAGCAGCAAAGCCCCGGGGCCGGAGGTTGAGCTTTACGAGCAGTACTTC
CASSKAPGPEVELYEQYF
>TRBV28|TRBD1|TRBJ1-4|NA
TGTGCCAGCAGTTGGACAGGGTATAATGAAAAACTGTTTTTT
CASSWTGYNEKLFF
>TRBV18|TRBD2|TRBJ2-1|NA
TGTGCCAGCTCACTACTACGGCTAGCGGGAGGGCCTCATGAGCAGTTCTTC
CASSLLRLAGGPHEQFF
>TRBV7-9|TRBD1|TRBJ1-4|NA
TGTGCCAGCAGTTTGGGACAGGGAGGCGAAAAACTGTTTTTT
CASSLGQGGEKLFF
>TRBV30|NA|TRBJ2-7|NA
TGTGCCTGGAGGGCAGCGATCGAGCAGTACTTC
CAWRAAIEQYF
>TRBV6-1|NA|TRBJ1-2|few
TGTGCCAGCAGTGCTCACACGGAAGCAAGATGGGGCTACACCTTC
CASSAHTEARWGYTF
>TRBV7-2|NA|TRBJ2-7|NA
TGTGCCAGCAGCTTAGATCCAGGGAGGAGGTACGAGCAGTACTTC
CASSLDPGRRYEQYF
>TRBV10-3|NA|TRBJ2-5|NA
TGTGCCATCAGTGAGTGGGTCCAAGAGACCCAGTACTTC
CAISEWVQETQYF
>TRBV5-1|NA|TRBJ1-1|many
TGCGCCAGCAGCTTGGGGGAGGAGGGTGGACTGGCTTTCTTT
CASSLGEEGGLAFF
>TRBV28|NA|TRBJ1-4|NA
TGTGCCACCCACGAACAGGGCTCAACTAATGAAAAACTGTTTTTT
CATHEQGSTNEKLFF
>TRBV28|NA|TRBJ2-7|NA
TGTGCCAGCAGTTTTCAGCACGGTGGCTACGAGCAGTACTTC
CASSFQHGGYEQYF
>TRBV10-3|NA|TRBJ1-1|NA
TGTGCCATCAGTGATGGGGGACCGAGGAACACTGAAGCTTTCTTT
CAISDGGPRNTEAFF
>TRBV5-1|TRBD2|TRBJ2-1|NA
TGCGCCAGCAGCTTGAGTCTAGCGGGCATGAATGAGCAGTTCTTC
CASSLSLAGMNEQFF
>TRBV13|NA|TRBJ2-7|NA
TGTGCCAGCAGCTTTAACCGGAACGAGCAGTACTTC
CASSFNRNEQYF
>TRBV19|TRBD1|TRBJ2-1|NA
TGTGCCAGGGAAGTCGACAGGGAAGGTGGTGGTGAGCAGTTCTTC
CAREVDREGGGEQFF
>TRBV19|TRBD1|TRBJ2-1|NA
TGTGCCAGTAGGCCGGGACAGGGGAATGAGCAGTTCTTC
CASRPGQGNEQFF
>TRBV5-1|TRBD1|TRBJ2-1|NA
TGCGCCAGCAGAAAGGCGGGACAGGGCCATGAGCAGTTCTTC
CASRKAGQGHEQFF
>TRBV11-3|NA|TRBJ2-2|NA
TGTGCCAGCAGCTTAGTATCCAGCGGCAGTGGTGGGGAGCTGTTTTTT
CASSLVSSGSGGELFF
>TRBV7-9|NA|TRBJ2-7|NA
TGTGCCAGCAGCTTAGGAGTGGGGGGCCCCTACTACGAGCAGTACTTC
CASSLGVGGPYYEQYF
>TRBV4-1|NA|TRBJ1-1|few
TGCGCCAGCAGCCAAGGACTCCTGGGCACTGAAGCTTTCTTT
CASSQGLLGTEAFF
>TRBV2|TRBD1|TRBJ2-7|NA
TGTGCCAGCAACTACCTACTCGCTAGGGGGCCCACCTCCTACGAGCAGTACTTC
CASNYLLARGPTSYEQYF
>TRBV7-2|TRBD1|TRBJ1-5|NA
TGTGCCAGCAGCCCGTTTTCAGGGGGGGGACAGCCCCAGCATTTT
CASSPFSGGGQPQHF
>TRBV9|TRBD1|TRBJ1-1|NA
TGTGCCAGCAGCGATCGACAGGGACGTGGAGCTTTCTTT
CASSDRQGRGAFF
>TRBV9|TRBD2|TRBJ2-3|once
TGTGCCAGCAGCACCGGGACTAGCGGGAGTTTAGATACGCAGTATTTT
CASSTGTSGSLDTQYF
>TRBV29-1|NA|TRBJ2-3|NA
TGCAGCGTTGAAGATGGGTCAGATACGCAGTATTTT
CSVEDGSDTQYF
>TRBV11-2|NA|TRBJ2-6|NA
TGTGCCAGCAGCTTCCAGGGTTCTGGGGCCAACGTCCTGACTTTC
CASSFQGSGANVLTF
>TRBV10-3|TRBD1|TRBJ2-6|NA
TGTGCCATCAGGTCGGGACAGGGACCATTATCTGGGGCCAACGTCCTGACTTTC
CAIRSGQGPLSGANVLTF
>TRBV28|NA|TRBJ1-2|NA
TGTGCCAGCAGTTCCTCTACGACAGGACGGAGCTACACCTTC
CASSSSTTGRSYTF
>TRBV6-5|NA|TRBJ2-7|NA
TGTGCCAGCAGTTTAGCCGGAAGGGACGACTACGAGCAGTACTTC
CASSLAGRDDYEQYF
>TRBV18|TRBD1|TRBJ2-7|few
TGTGCCAGCGGACAGGACTCCTACGAGCAGTACTTC
CASGQDSYEQYF
>TRBV28|NA|TRBJ2-3|NA
TGTGCCAGCAGTTTAGTTGAGGCTAGCGCAGATACGCAGTATTTT
CASSLVEASADTQYF
>TRBV29-1|NA|TRBJ1-1|NA
TGCAGCGCAAGGGCATCTAGAAACACTGAAGCTTTCTTT
CSARASRNTEAFF
>TRBV7-9|TRBD2|TRBJ2-7|once
TGTGCCAGCAGCTTACTAGCGGGAGTCGAGCAGTACTTC
CASSLLAGVEQYF
>TRBV6-6|NA|TRBJ1-1|few
TGTGCCAGCAGCTCCCCGGGGGAAGCTTTCTTT
CASSSPGEAFF
>TRBV28|TRBD2|TRBJ2-1|few
TGTGCCAGCAGTGATCTAGCGGGAGGGCCTAATGAGCAGTTCTTC
CASSDLAGGPNEQFF
>TRBV28|NA|TRBJ2-3|NA
TGTGCCAGCAGGGGACAGCGGGGCACAGATACGCAGTATTTT
CASRGQRGTDTQYF
>TRBV5-1|NA|TRBJ2-7|many
TGCGCCAGCACAGGCGTCTACGAGCAGTACTTC
CASTGVYEQYF
>TRBV30|NA|TRBJ2-7|NA
TGTGCCTGGAGTGACAGCTCCTACGAGCAGTACTTC
CAWSDSSYEQYF
>TRBV5-6|TRBD2|TRBJ2-3|NA
TGTGCCAGCAGTCAAACTAGCGGGAGCCCCACAGATACGCAGTATTTT
CASSQTSGSPTDTQYF